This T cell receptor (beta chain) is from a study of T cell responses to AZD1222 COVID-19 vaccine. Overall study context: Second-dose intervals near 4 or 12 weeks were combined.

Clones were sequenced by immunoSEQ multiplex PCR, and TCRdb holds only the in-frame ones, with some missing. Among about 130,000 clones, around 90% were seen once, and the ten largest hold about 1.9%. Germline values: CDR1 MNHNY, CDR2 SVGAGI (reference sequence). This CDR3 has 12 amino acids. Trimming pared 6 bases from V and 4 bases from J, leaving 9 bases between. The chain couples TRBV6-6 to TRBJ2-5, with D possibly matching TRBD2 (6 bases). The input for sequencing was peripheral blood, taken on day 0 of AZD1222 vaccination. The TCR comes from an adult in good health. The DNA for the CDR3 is TGTGCCAGCAGAACCGGGAGAGAGACCCAGTACTTC. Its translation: CASRTGRETQYF.